This T cell receptor beta chain appears in the sequencing data of a study of CD8 T cells in Susac syndrome. Study-wide context: Sequenced Susac syndrome patients included over 5 with clinically active disease and about eight in remission. Findings and caveats of the study: It was in TEMRA cells and active patients that Susac CD8+ clonal expansion peaked.

The CDR3 has 14 residues. Germline V gene lookup returns CDR1 MNHEY and CDR2 SMNVEV (reference sequence). The J segment lost 4 bases and the V segment lost 7 bases, leaving 5 bases of the junction unmatched. Sequencing targeted TCR beta in blood CD8+ and CD4+ T cells. Diagnostic criteria defined recently for definite or probable disease were met by the Susac syndrome patients. RNA was extracted with the RNeasy kit, and a quantity of roughly 0.45 to 1 ug was reverse transcribed using random hexamers. Each CDR3 protein gets one entry after TCRdb re-called the immunoSEQ multiplex PCR reads with MiXCR. The repertoire holds 100,000 to 150,000 distinct CDR3 sequences, with about 95% as singletons. Worth noting for this clonotype: Antigen: not known.

The clonotype originates from a human donor with Susac syndrome. J is TRBJ2-5 and V is TRBV27; 11 positions match TRBD2. Source material: CD8+ T cells from PBMCs. CDR3 DNA: TGTGCCAGCAAGGTCCTAGCGGGGGGAGAGACCCAGTACTTC. Its protein is CASKVLAGGETQYF.